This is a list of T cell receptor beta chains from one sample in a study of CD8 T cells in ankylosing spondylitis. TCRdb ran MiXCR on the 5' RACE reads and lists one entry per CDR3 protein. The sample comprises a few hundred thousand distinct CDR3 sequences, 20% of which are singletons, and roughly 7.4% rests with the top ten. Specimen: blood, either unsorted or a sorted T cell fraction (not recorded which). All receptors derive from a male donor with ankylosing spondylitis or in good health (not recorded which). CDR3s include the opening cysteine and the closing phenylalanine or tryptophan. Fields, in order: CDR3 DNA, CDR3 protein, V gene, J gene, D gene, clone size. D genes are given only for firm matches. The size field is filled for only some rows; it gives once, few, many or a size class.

DNA: TGTGCCAGCAGTGAAGGGACAGGATCTTATGGCTACACCTTC; CDR3: CASSEGTGSYGYTF; V: TRBV27; J: TRBJ1-2; D: TRBD1; size: NA
DNA: TGTGCCAGCAGCCAGGAGGGGTTCGACACTGAAGCTTTCTTT; CDR3: CASSQEGFDTEAFF; V: TRBV4-2; J: TRBJ1-1; D: NA; size: few
DNA: TGTGCCAGCAGCCAAGATCCGGGATCCAAGGGTAATGAAAAACTGTTTTTT; CDR3: CASSQDPGSKGNEKLFF; V: TRBV4-2; J: TRBJ1-4; D: NA; size: few
DNA: TGTGCCAGCAGCCCGTTGAGCCCGAACACCGGGGAGCTGTTTTTT; CDR3: CASSPLSPNTGELFF; V: TRBV7-3; J: TRBJ2-2; D: NA; size: NA
DNA: TGTGCCAGCAGCTTAAGAGGTGATGAGCAGTTCTTC; CDR3: CASSLRGDEQFF; V: TRBV7-2; J: TRBJ2-1; D: NA; size: many
DNA: TGTGCCGCGAGGACAGGGGGCACCGGGGAGCTGTTTTTT; CDR3: CAARTGGTGELFF; V: TRBV10-3; J: TRBJ2-2; D: TRBD1; size: NA
DNA: TGTGCCAGCAGTTTGGCTAGCGGGGGGGCCCAGACCCAGTACTTC; CDR3: CASSLASGGAQTQYF; V: TRBV12-3/TRBV12-4; J: TRBJ2-5; D: TRBD2; size: NA
DNA: TGTGCCAGCAGTTTAACGTTCAGCGGGGGGGACGTCTACAATGAGCAGTTCTTC; CDR3: CASSLTFSGGDVYNEQFF; V: TRBV12-3/TRBV12-4; J: TRBJ2-1; D: TRBD2; size: few
DNA: TGTGCCAGCAGCTTCACGGGGGGCGGATTCACAGATACGCAGTATTTT; CDR3: CASSFTGGGFTDTQYF; V: TRBV7-2; J: TRBJ2-3; D: NA; size: NA
DNA: TGCGCCAGCAGCTTGGCCCGGGACTCCGCGAACACCGGGGAGCTGTTTTTT; CDR3: CASSLARDSANTGELFF; V: TRBV5-1; J: TRBJ2-2; D: NA; size: NA
DNA: TGCAGTGCTAGAGATTCCGGGTTGAGCACCGGGGAGCTGTTTTTT; CDR3: CSARDSGLSTGELFF; V: TRBV20-1; J: TRBJ2-2; D: NA; size: many
DNA: TGCAGCGTTGAAAGGACAACAGGGGGCGAAAAAGAGACCCAGTACTTC; CDR3: CSVERTTGGEKETQYF; V: TRBV29-1; J: TRBJ2-5; D: TRBD1; size: NA
DNA: TGTGCCAGCAGTTTCAGGACTAGCGAGAATGAGCAGTTCTTC; CDR3: CASSFRTSENEQFF; V: TRBV27; J: TRBJ2-1; D: TRBD2; size: NA
DNA: TGTGCCAGCAGACGTAGGTCGGGACAGAGCTCCTACAATGAGCAGTTCTTC; CDR3: CASRRRSGQSSYNEQFF; V: TRBV6-1; J: TRBJ2-1; D: TRBD1; size: many
DNA: TGCAGTGCTAGAGATCGGACCAGCAATCAGCCCCAGCATTTT; CDR3: CSARDRTSNQPQHF; V: TRBV20-1; J: TRBJ1-5; D: NA; size: few
DNA: TGTGCCAGCAGCGTTAGCGGGAGTTGGAATGAGCAGTTCTTC; CDR3: CASSVSGSWNEQFF; V: TRBV12-3/TRBV12-4; J: TRBJ2-1; D: TRBD2; size: few
DNA: TGTGCCAGCAGCGGCAAGACAGGGAGGGTTACAGATACGCAGTATTTT; CDR3: CASSGKTGRVTDTQYF; V: TRBV9; J: TRBJ2-3; D: NA; size: NA
DNA: TGCAGCGTTGTTTCTGGGGCCGGTCAGCCCCAGCATTTT; CDR3: CSVVSGAGQPQHF; V: TRBV29-1; J: TRBJ1-5; D: NA; size: NA
DNA: TGTGCCAGCAGCCCTCAACAGAGCACCGGGGAGCTGTTTTTT; CDR3: CASSPQQSTGELFF; V: TRBV9; J: TRBJ2-2; D: NA; size: few
DNA: TGCGCCAGCAGCTTGGAATGGAACACTGAAGCTTTCTTT; CDR3: CASSLEWNTEAFF; V: TRBV5-1; J: TRBJ1-1; D: NA; size: few
DNA: TGTGCCACCACCTCGGGGGTGAGCTCCTATAATTCACCCCTCCACTTT; CDR3: CATTSGVSSYNSPLHF; V: TRBV9; J: TRBJ1-6; D: NA; size: NA
DNA: TGCAGTGCTAGAGTTTCCTCGGGGGGTAGCAATCAGCCCCAGCATTTT; CDR3: CSARVSSGGSNQPQHF; V: TRBV20-1; J: TRBJ1-5; D: NA; size: NA
DNA: TGTGCCAGCAGCCATCGACCTAGCGGGATAAGCACAGATACGCAGTATTTT; CDR3: CASSHRPSGISTDTQYF; V: TRBV7-8; J: TRBJ2-3; D: TRBD2; size: NA
DNA: TGTGCCAGCAGGGGAGGGACTTCTAATCAGCCCCAGCATTTT; CDR3: CASRGGTSNQPQHF; V: TRBV21-1; J: TRBJ1-5; D: NA; size: few
DNA: TGTGCCACCAGTGATTTTTCTGCGGGAGGGCTTACAGATACGCAGTATTTT; CDR3: CATSDFSAGGLTDTQYF; V: TRBV24-1; J: TRBJ2-3; D: TRBD2; size: NA
DNA: TGTGCCAGCAGTATTCGGGGGACCAACACCGGGGAGCTGTTTTTT; CDR3: CASSIRGTNTGELFF; V: TRBV6-1; J: TRBJ2-2; D: NA; size: few
DNA: TGCAGTGCTAGAGTTGCAGGCGGCAAAAACATTCAGTACTTC; CDR3: CSARVAGGKNIQYF; V: TRBV20-1; J: TRBJ2-4; D: NA; size: many
DNA: TGTGCCAGCAGCCCAAGGGCGGGACGACTCGGCTACACCTTC; CDR3: CASSPRAGRLGYTF; V: TRBV3-1; J: TRBJ1-2; D: NA; size: NA
DNA: TGTGCCAGCAGCTTAGATTTCGGGGACAGCCCTGCCCAGTACTTC; CDR3: CASSLDFGDSPAQYF; V: TRBV7-8; J: TRBJ2-5; D: TRBD1; size: few
DNA: TGCGCCAGCAGCCGCGAAGGGGGACGAAATCAGCCCCAGCATTTT; CDR3: CASSREGGRNQPQHF; V: TRBV5-1; J: TRBJ1-5; D: NA; size: few
DNA: TGCGCCAGCAGCCGCCCGGACCGCCTAGGGGATGAGCAGTTCTTC; CDR3: CASSRPDRLGDEQFF; V: TRBV5-1; J: TRBJ2-1; D: NA; size: few
DNA: TGTGCCAGCAGTGGGCAGGAGAACACCGGGGAGCTGTTTTTT; CDR3: CASSGQENTGELFF; V: TRBV7-2; J: TRBJ2-2; D: NA; size: few
DNA: TGTGCCAGCAGCTTAGGACGGACAGGGGTTGGCTACACCTTC; CDR3: CASSLGRTGVGYTF; V: TRBV7-2; J: TRBJ1-2; D: TRBD1; size: few
DNA: TGTGCCAGCAGCCAAGGACAGGGCCTTTACCAAGAGACCCAGTACTTC; CDR3: CASSQGQGLYQETQYF; V: TRBV7-8; J: TRBJ2-5; D: TRBD1; size: NA
DNA: TGTGCCAGCAGTGAGACAGGGGGCCAGACCCAGTACTTC; CDR3: CASSETGGQTQYF; V: TRBV6-1; J: TRBJ2-5; D: TRBD1; size: NA